Presented here are 19 T cell receptor beta chains from one specimen sequenced in a study of T cell responses to AZD1222 COVID-19 vaccine. TCRdb's table, derived via immunoSEQ multiplex PCR, lists solely in-frame clones and lacks some. The sample records some 81,000 clones, around 85% being singletons. Sequenced here: peripheral blood, sampled 28 days after the second AZD1222 dose. Receptor source: an adult who received the AZD1222 COVID-19 vaccine.

The chain carries TRBV25-1 and TRBJ2-1; 8 nucleotides line up with TRBD2. Germline V gives CDR1 MGHDK, CDR2 SYGVNS. The ends lost 5 bases at V and 2 bases at J; junction bases unmatched: 5. CDR3 size: 15 residues. The DNA for the CDR3 is TGTGCCAGCAGTTTAGCGGGATTTGCCTACAATGAGCAGTTCTTC. Amino acid sequence: CASSLAGFAYNEQFF.

The chain is built from TRBV6-5 and TRBJ1-1; D ambiguous. With 5 bases removed from V and 1 base from J, the gap between germline ends came to 11 bases. This CDR3 spans 14 amino acids. Looked up from germline, CDR1 is MNHEY and CDR2 is SVGAGI. The CDR3 sequence: CASSRRRENTEAFF. The CDR3 nucleotides read TGTGCCAGCAGTCGCCGGAGAGAGAACACTGAAGCTTTCTTT.

V gene TRBV6-2 or TRBV6-3 combines with J gene TRBJ2-7; TRBD1 matches 8 bases. The CDR3 length is 15 residues. The V gene's germline CDR1 is MNHEY and CDR2 SVGEGT. V shed 4 bases and J 2 bases; nucleotides not matched to a gene: 7. CDR3 protein: CASSSGLRGPYEQYF. In DNA form, the CDR3 reads TGTGCCAGCAGTTCGGGGCTCAGGGGGCCCTACGAGCAGTACTTC.

The chain is built from TRBV6-6 and TRBJ1-4; D gene ambiguous. Germline V gives CDR1 MNHNY, CDR2 SVGAGI (reference sequence). Deletions cut 6 bases from V and 7 bases from J, with 6 bases between. The CDR3 spans 11 residues. In DNA form, the CDR3 reads TGTGCCAGCAGCCGGGGTGAAAAACTGTTTTTT. As protein: CASSRGEKLFF.

This clone was seen a few times. The V call is TRBV5-1, the J call TRBJ2-5; D perhaps matches TRBD2 (6 bases). V was clipped by 0 bases and J by 4 bases, with 13 bases between them. Germline V gene data show CDR1 as SGHRS and CDR2 as YFSETQ. The CDR3 contains 15 residues. The CDR3 sequence is CASSLAGEAGETQYF. CDR3 bases: TGCGCCAGCAGCTTGGCCGGGGAGGCTGGAGAGACCCAGTACTTC.

The genes are TRBV3-1 (or the pseudogene TRBV3-2) and TRBJ1-1; no clear D. V lost 0 bases to trimming and J lost 11 bases, with 16 bases between them. Per germline, CDR1 LGHDT and CDR2 YNNKEL (reference sequence). This CDR3 region has 14 residues. CDR3 protein: CASSQDMTGRSAFF. The CDR3 region has the DNA TGTGCCAGCAGCCAAGATATGACCGGAAGAAGCGCTTTCTTT.

This sequence joins TRBV13 and TRBJ2-3; 8 nucleotides agree with TRBD2. V gave up 5 bases and J gave up 1 base; unmatched junction bases: 2. Germline CDR1 reads PRHDT; CDR2 reads FYEKMQ (reference sequence). The CDR3 is made up of 14 amino acids. The CDR3: CASSPGGGTDTQYF. In DNA, the CDR3 is TGTGCCAGCAGCCCGGGGGGGGGCACAGATACGCAGTATTTT.

This rearrangement joins TRBV12-3 or TRBV12-4 to TRBJ1-2; D is possibly TRBD1 (6 bases). This CDR3 region has 12 residues. The germline V and J ends were trimmed by 7 bases and 6 bases, with 12 bases remaining between them. CDR3 protein: CASNHRVDGYTF. CDR3 sequence (DNA): TGTGCCAGCAACCACAGGGTCGATGGCTACACCTTC.

The V and J genes are TRBV9 and TRBJ1-2; no reliable D call. The CDR3 length is 12 residues. CDR1 SGDLS and CDR2 YYNGEE come from the germline V gene. V lost 1 base to trimming and J lost 8 bases, with 9 bases between them. CDR3 sequence (DNA): TGTGCCAGCAGCGTACTCGGTAGCGGCTACACCTTC. It is translated as CASSVLGSGYTF.

The gene calls are TRBV11-2 and TRBJ2-1; possibly TRBD1 for D (5 bases). Germline V CDR1 and CDR2: SGHAT, FQNNGV. Trimming took 5 bases from V and 7 from J, leaving 9 bases between them. This CDR3 has 12 amino acids. The CDR3 region has the DNA TGTGCCAGCAGCCCCAGGGTGAATGAGCAGTTCTTC. Translation gives CASSPRVNEQFF.

This chain uses TRBV30 with TRBJ1-2, with 9 bases that match TRBD1. V shed 4 bases, J shed 3 bases, and the junction held 6 bases outside the gene matches. In germline, CDR1 is GTSNPN, CDR2 SVGIG (reference sequence). The length of the CDR3 is 14 residues. The CDR3 region has the DNA TGTGCCTGGAACACCGGGACAGGGCACTATGGCTACACCTTC. It codes for CAWNTGTGHYGYTF. The entire variable domain, with the rest obtained from reference TRBV30 and TRBJ1-2, is as follows: SQTIHQWPATLVQPVGSPLSLECTVEGTSNPNLYWYRQAAGRGLQLLFYSVGIGQISSEVPQNLSASRPQDRQFILSSKKLLLSDSGFYLCAWNTGTGHYGYTFGSGTRLTVV.

The gene calls are TRBV30 and TRBJ2-1; possible D gene TRBD2, 6 bases. This CDR3 is 13 amino acids long. V shed 1 base and J shed 3 bases, with 7 bases lying between them. From germline, CDR1 is GTSNPN and CDR2 SVGIG (reference sequence). CDR3 protein: CAWSAGVYNEQFF. For the CDR3, the DNA is TGTGCCTGGAGTGCGGGGGTCTACAATGAGCAGTTCTTC.

This clone was observed once. This chain connects TRBV5-1 to TRBJ2-1; 12 bases agree with TRBD2. Germline V gene sequence: CDR1 SGHRS, CDR2 YFSETQ. CDR3 length: 16 residues. V lost 4 bases to trimming and J lost 2 bases; unmatched junction nucleotides: 4. CDR3 DNA sequence: TGCGCCAGCAGCCCAGGACTAGCGGGAACCTACAATGAGCAGTTCTTC. Residues: CASSPGLAGTYNEQFF.

The J gene is TRBJ2-3, the V gene TRBV11-3; perhaps TRBD2 as D (5 bases). The CDR3 is made up of 14 amino acids. Trimming cost V 1 base and J 7 bases, with 12 bases left between them. Per the germline V gene, CDR1 is SGHNT and CDR2 is YENEEA. CDR3 DNA: TGTGCCAGCAGCTTAGGGGGAGCGGAAAATACGCAGTATTTT. The encoded protein is CASSLGGAENTQYF.

The J gene is TRBJ1-1, the V gene TRBV3-1 (or the pseudogene TRBV3-2); D is unclear. The length of the CDR3 is 13 residues. V was trimmed by 2 bases and J by 5 bases, leaving 9 bases between them. Germline V gives CDR1 LGHDT, CDR2 YNNKEL (reference sequence). The CDR3 region is CASSQIPETEAFF. The CDR3 nucleotides read TGTGCCAGCAGCCAAATCCCCGAGACTGAAGCTTTCTTT.

The genes are TRBV28 and TRBJ1-5; possibly TRBD1 for D (6 bases). This CDR3 contains 15 residues. Germline V gives CDR1 MDHEN, CDR2 SYDVKM. V gave up 4 bases and J gave up 5 bases, with 15 bases separating them. DNA for the CDR3: TGTGCCAGCAGTTACTCACAGGGCCCTCATCAGCCCCAGCATTTT. Protein: CASSYSQGPHQPQHF.

The CDR3 DNA follows: TGTGCCAGCAGTTTATACAGGTCGGAGGATCAGCCCCAGCATTTT. Translating it yields CASSLYRSEDQPQHF. The chain has TRBV27 and TRBJ1-5; possibly TRBD1 for D (5 bases). This CDR3 contains 15 residues. CDR1 MNHEY and CDR2 SMNVEV come from the germline V gene (reference sequence). Between the trimmed V and J ends, which lost 1 base and 5 bases, there was a span of 12 bases.

The chain uses TRBV5-4 and TRBJ1-1; D may be TRBD1 (6 bases). Germline V lookup: CDR1 SGHNT, CDR2 YYREEE (reference sequence). Between the trimmed V and J ends, which lost 4 bases and 5 bases, there was a span of 21 bases. The CDR3 consists of 16 residues. In nucleotides, the CDR3 is TGTGCCAGCAGCCTCGGGGGGCGGCGCCCGGGGACTGAAGCTTTCTTT. It encodes CASSLGGRRPGTEAFF. Full variable domain (outside the CDR3, taken from reference TRBV5-4 and TRBJ1-1): ETGVTQSPTHLIKTRGQQVTLRCSSQSGHNTVSWYQQALGQGPQFIFQYYREEENGRGNFPPRFSGLQFPNYSSELNVNALELDDSALYLCASSLGGRRPGTEAFFGQGTRLTVV.

This chain joins TRBV6-2 or TRBV6-3 and TRBJ1-5; 7 bases align to TRBD1. Unmatched junction bases numbered 4, after V lost 5 bases and J lost 0 bases. CDR3 length: 15 residues. Germline loops: CDR1 MNHEY, CDR2 SVGEGT. The CDR3 DNA sequence: TGTGCCAGCAGTCTACAGGGGAATAGCAATCAGCCCCAGCATTTT. It codes for CASSLQGNSNQPQHF.